The TCR beta chain under discussion was sequenced for a study of blood T cell repertoires in COVID-19. Study information: The United States, Italy and Spain provided the acute and convalescent COVID-19 samples. T cells, B-cell-depleted T cells, or PBMCs provided the cDNA or gDNA that served as material.

To note about this clone: This sample includes further DNA sequences coding for the same CDR3.

The V and J ends lost 0 bases and 1 base respectively, with 7 bases between them. Germline V gene sequence: CDR1 SGHRS, CDR2 YFSETQ. The CDR3 is made up of 14 amino acids. Produced via immunoSEQ multiplex PCR; TCRdb's table is partial and in-frame only. There are about 380,000 clones in the sample; around 85% occur only once, and roughly 3.6% lies in the top ten. This TCR came from a woman under 30 with acute or convalescent COVID-19. The chain employs TRBV5-1 and TRBJ1-1; D gene ambiguous. Sequenced input: peripheral blood. CDR3 in DNA: TGCGCCAGCAGCTTGGATCCGGGGAACACTGAAGCTTTCTTT. This codes for CASSLDPGNTEAFF.